Listed below are T cell receptor beta chains from one sample, sequenced in a study of PD-L1 blockade in urothelial cancer. Using immunoSEQ multiplex PCR, the repertoire was profiled, and TCRdb retains in-frame clones only, with some absent. The data show 58,000 or so clones, with around 83% seen just once and 2.5% to 3.5% held by the top ten. Sequences were derived from PBMCs, sampled around atezolizumab (anti-PD-L1) treatment. The receptor source for this set is a man between 50 and 59 years old with urothelial cancer. Both conserved end residues are part of each CDR3. A D gene is named only where the DNA matches it firmly. Clone size is not always given. Where it is, it says once, few, many or a class for expanded clones.

j_call cdr3_length clone_size v_call d_call cdr3_nt cdr3_aa
TRBJ2-5 13 few TRBV5-6 NA TGTGCCAGCACACGACAGAACCAAGAGACCCAGTACTTC CASTRQNQETQYF
TRBJ1-2 13 few TRBV30 NA TGTGCCTGGAGTGTACAGGGAGACGGAGGCTACACCTTC CAWSVQGDGGYTF
TRBJ2-2 16 NA TRBV4-2 NA TGTGCCAGCAGCGAAATGGGTAGCGGTAATACCGGGGAGCTGTTTTTT CASSEMGSGNTGELFF
TRBJ1-5 14 NA TRBV27 NA TGTGCCAGCGGCCCTATCCAGGGTCATCAGCCCCAGCATTTT CASGPIQGHQPQHF
TRBJ2-7 12 NA TRBV10-2 TRBD1 TGCGCCAGCAGTAGGACAGGGGACGAGCAGTACTTC CASSRTGDEQYF
TRBJ2-1 13 NA TRBV7-9 NA TGTGCCAGCAGCTTAGATTCGTCGGCGGGTAGGTTCTTC CASSLDSSAGRFF
TRBJ1-4 17 NA TRBV6-4 NA TGTGCCAGCCGCTTTTCCGGGACTCCCAACCCCAATGAAAAACTGTTTTTT CASRFSGTPNPNEKLFF
TRBJ2-1 15 NA TRBV5-1 TRBD2 TGCGCCAGCAGCTCCGGACTAGCGCCCAACAATGAGCAGTTCTTC CASSSGLAPNNEQFF
TRBJ2-2 16 NA TRBV4-1 TRBD2 TGCGCCAGCAGCCGCGGACTAGCGGGAGGGCTCCGGGAGCTGTTTTTT CASSRGLAGGLRELFF
TRBJ1-1 13 few TRBV6-1 NA TGTGCCAGCAGGAGAGACAGGTACACTGAAGCTTTCTTT CASRRDRYTEAFF
TRBJ2-7 15 NA TRBV6-1 NA TGTGCCAGCAGTGAAGTAGCCGGGATCAACTACGAGCAGTACTTC CASSEVAGINYEQYF
TRBJ2-2 13 NA TRBV5-4 TRBD1 TGTGCCACTACAGGGGCAAACACCGGGGAGCTGTTTTTT CATTGANTGELFF
TRBJ1-5 15 NA TRBV5-6 TRBD1 TGTGCCAGCAGCTTAGGGGGCGGGAGCAATCAGCCCCAGCATTTT CASSLGGGSNQPQHF
TRBJ1-1 13 NA TRBV30 NA TGTGCCTGGAGTCCTGAGATGAACACTGAAGCTTTCTTT CAWSPEMNTEAFF
TRBJ1-1 17 NA TRBV7-9 TRBD1 TGTGCCAGCAGCTTATTAGGCAGGGGGCAAAGTCACACTGAAGCTTTCTTT CASSLLGRGQSHTEAFF
TRBJ2-2 23 few TRBV4-2 TRBD2 TGTGCCAGCAGCCAAGAGGGTTTTCCGGGACTAGCGGGTTGGGACGCGAACACCGGGGAGCTGTTTTTT CASSQEGFPGLAGWDANTGELFF
TRBJ1-2 13 NA TRBV28 TRBD1 TGTGCCAGCAACAAACAGGGGTCGGAAGGCTACACCTTC CASNKQGSEGYTF
TRBJ2-1 14 few TRBV19 TRBD2 TGTGCCAGTAGTAAAGGCGGGAGTTACAATGAGCAGTTCTTC CASSKGGSYNEQFF
TRBJ1-6 13 NA TRBV2 NA TGTGCCAGCTTCGCGACAGCAGGATCACCCCTCCACTTT CASFATAGSPLHF
TRBJ2-1 13 NA TRBV28 NA TGTGCCGCCTCCCACGGCTCCTACAATGAGCAGTTCTTC CAASHGSYNEQFF
TRBJ1-2 13 NA TRBV6-5 NA TGTGCCAGCAGACCCGGACAGAACTATGGCTACACCTTC CASRPGQNYGYTF
TRBJ2-1 15 NA TRBV7-3 TRBD2 TGTGCCAGCAGCGTAGCGGGGGGGTCCTACAATGAGCAGTTCTTC CASSVAGGSYNEQFF
TRBJ2-2 16 NA TRBV27 TRBD2 TGTGCCAGCAGTTTATTTGGACTAGCGGGAGAGGGGGAGCTGTTTTTT CASSLFGLAGEGELFF
TRBJ2-1 12 NA TRBV6-5 NA TGTGCCAGCAGTAGTCCAGGAAATGAGCAGTTCTTC CASSSPGNEQFF
TRBJ1-1 13 few TRBV29-1 TRBD1 TGCAGCGGACAGGGACAACTGAACACTGAAGCTTTCTTT CSGQGQLNTEAFF
TRBJ2-7 14 once TRBV27 TRBD2 TGTGCCAGCAGCGGGACTAGCGGGGCCTACGAGCAGTACTTC CASSGTSGAYEQYF
TRBJ2-5 15 NA TRBV7-2 TRBD2 TGTGCCAGCAGCGGGGGGACTAGCGTGGTGAAGACCCAGTACTTC CASSGGTSVVKTQYF
TRBJ1-1 13 few TRBV29-1 TRBD1 TGCAGCGCGGACAGGAGCATGAACACTGAAGCTTTCTTT CSADRSMNTEAFF
TRBJ2-7 13 NA TRBV14 NA TGTGCCAGCAGCCAGCCTCTAGACTACGAGCAGTACTTC CASSQPLDYEQYF
TRBJ1-1 14 NA TRBV18 NA TGTGCCAGCTCTCCAGGGAGGGGTAACACTGAAGCTTTCTTT CASSPGRGNTEAFF
TRBJ2-3 13 NA TRBV5-4 NA TGTGCCAGCAGCTGGGCACTAGCAAATACGCAGTATTTT CASSWALANTQYF
TRBJ2-7 17 NA TRBV28 NA TGTGCCAGCAGCCGGGGGACTCTCAGGCGGGTCTCCTACGAGCAGTACTTC CASSRGTLRRVSYEQYF
TRBJ1-2 14 NA TRBV28 TRBD1 TGTGCCAGCAGTTGGCTTAACAGGGGGCCCGGCTACACCTTC CASSWLNRGPGYTF
TRBJ1-3 17 NA TRBV9 TRBD1 TGTGCCAGCAGCGTAGCCATAAGAGGGACAGTTGGAAACACCATATATTTT CASSVAIRGTVGNTIYF
TRBJ2-1 14 NA TRBV6-4 TRBD2 TGTGCCAGCAGTACTAGCGGGAGTTCTATTCGCCTGTTCTTC CASSTSGSSIRLFF
TRBJ1-6 15 NA TRBV2 TRBD1 TGTGCCAGCAGGGTGGACAGGGGGGATAATTCACCCCTCCACTTT CASRVDRGDNSPLHF
TRBJ2-7 14 once TRBV19 TRBD2 TGTGCCAGTAGTCCTCATAGCGGGATACGGGAGCAGTACTTC CASSPHSGIREQYF
TRBJ1-2 13 NA TRBV6-5 NA TGTGCCAGCACGCAAACAGTAGGATATGGCTACACCTTC CASTQTVGYGYTF
TRBJ2-7 12 NA TRBV5-1 NA TGCGCCAGCAGCTTGGAGGGGAACGAGCAGTACTTC CASSLEGNEQYF
TRBJ1-5 15 NA TRBV19 TRBD1 TGTGCCAGTAGTCTCCAGGACAGGGGTTATCAGCCCCAGCATTTT CASSLQDRGYQPQHF
TRBJ2-1 15 NA TRBV2 NA TGTGCCAGCAGTGTTTTAGAATCCTCCTACAATGAGCAGTTCTTC CASSVLESSYNEQFF
TRBJ2-7 13 few TRBV18 TRBD1 TGTGCCAGCTCCCCCCGGGACAGGGACGAGCAGTACTTC CASSPRDRDEQYF
TRBJ1-1 15 NA TRBV19 TRBD1 TGTGCCAGTACCACTTCCGGGACAGGGGATACTGAAGCTTTCTTT CASTTSGTGDTEAFF
TRBJ2-3 17 NA TRBV4-1 TRBD2 TGCGCCAGCAGCCGGAACCCAGCGGGAGGGCCCACAGATACGCAGTATTTT CASSRNPAGGPTDTQYF
TRBJ2-5 15 NA TRBV6-5 TRBD2 TGTGCCAGCAGGAATCTAGCGGGAGGGGAAGAGACCCAGTACTTC CASRNLAGGEETQYF
TRBJ2-1 15 once TRBV6-1 TRBD1 TGTGCCAGCAGTGCTGACAGGGGTAGCTACAATGAGCAGTTCTTC CASSADRGSYNEQFF
TRBJ1-4 13 NA TRBV28 NA TGTGCCAGCAGGGACGGCAGGGTTGAAAAACTGTTTTTT CASRDGRVEKLFF
TRBJ1-1 14 NA TRBV5-4 NA TGTGCCAGCAGCCGAGGGACACCTAACACTGAAGCTTTCTTT CASSRGTPNTEAFF
TRBJ2-5 15 NA TRBV11-2 TRBD2 TGTGCCAGCAGCTTGTGGAGCGGGAGCATTGAGACCCAGTACTTC CASSLWSGSIETQYF
TRBJ1-6 16 few TRBV7-9 TRBD1 TGTGCCAGCAGCCCGAGCCAGGGGGCGGCCAATTCACCCCTCCACTTT CASSPSQGAANSPLHF
TRBJ2-1 15 NA TRBV10-3 TRBD2 TGTGCCATCAGTGAGGGACTAGCGGGAGAAACAGAGCAGTTCTTC CAISEGLAGETEQFF
TRBJ1-5 14 NA TRBV6-5 NA TGTGCCAGCAGTTACTCAGGGGGCAATCAGCCCCAGCATTTT CASSYSGGNQPQHF
TRBJ1-2 13 NA TRBV7-3 NA TGTGCCAGCAGCTTAACGACAGCCTATGGCTACACCTTC CASSLTTAYGYTF
TRBJ2-5 16 NA TRBV28 TRBD2 TGTGCCAGCAGTTTCCTAGCGGGAGACGACCAAGAGACCCAGTACTTC CASSFLAGDDQETQYF
TRBJ1-4 15 NA TRBV15 TRBD1 TGTGCCACCAGCAGAGTCGGACAGGGTTATGAAAAACTGTTTTTT CATSRVGQGYEKLFF